These 27 T cell receptor beta chains came from one sample sequenced in a study of CD8 T cells in Susac syndrome. The RNA, about 0.45 to 1 ug, was put through reverse transcription using random hexamers. TCRdb redid the calling of the immunoSEQ multiplex PCR reads with MiXCR, one entry per CDR3 protein. In the table there are over 150,000 distinct CDR3 sequences, around 93% of which are singletons. The sample taken for sequencing was CD4+ T cells from PBMCs. These receptors originate from a human donor with multiple sclerosis.

The chain employs TRBV7-2 and TRBJ2-1, with D maybe TRBD2 (6 bases). The CDR3 extends over 14 amino acids. V was clipped by 1 base and J by 8 bases, with 12 bases between them. Germline loops: CDR1 SGHTA, CDR2 FQGNSA. CDR3 loop: CASSLGISGDEQFF. The CDR3 DNA follows: TGTGCCAGCAGCTTAGGTATCTCGGGGGATGAGCAGTTCTTC.

This clonotype was recorded once. This chain connects TRBV5-1 to TRBJ1-1; D remains unclear. This CDR3 has 13 amino acids. The ends were cut back, 6 bases at V and 8 bases at J, with 17 bases in the middle. Germline loops: CDR1 SGHRS, CDR2 YFSETQ. The CDR3 protein is CASKLGVNSEAFF. The CDR3 bases are TGCGCCAGCAAGCTTGGGGTGAACAGCGAAGCTTTCTTT. Full variable domain (rest looked up from reference TRBV5-1 and TRBJ1-1): KAGVTQTPRYLIKTRGQQVTLSCSPISGHRSVSWYQQTPGQGLQFLFEYFSETQRNKGNFPGRFSGRQFSNSRSEMNVSTLELGDSALYLCASKLGVNSEAFFGQGTRLTVV.

The chain couples TRBV27 to TRBJ1-6; no firm D call. The V end lost 2 bases, the J end lost 9 bases, and 8 bases lay between the germline ends. This CDR3 spans 13 amino acids. Germline V gene sequence: CDR1 MNHEY, CDR2 SMNVEV (reference sequence). CDR3 DNA sequence: TGTGCCAGCAGTTTAATGCAGGTTTCACCCCTCCACTTT. Its translation is CASSLMQVSPLHF.

V usage is TRBV11-2 and J usage is TRBJ1-1; 8 nucleotides line up with TRBD1. Germline values: CDR1 SGHAT, CDR2 FQNNGV. V was clipped by 6 bases and J by 4 bases; unmatched bases: 4. This CDR3 region has 13 residues. The CDR3, as DNA: TGTGCCAGCAGTCGGACAGGGAGCACTGAAGCTTTCTTT. Its translation: CASSRTGSTEAFF.

The chain carries TRBV30 and TRBJ1-6; tentatively, D is TRBD1 (5 bases). The CDR3 length is 11 residues. V dropped 4 bases and J dropped 13 bases, with 11 bases sitting between them. Germline CDR1 and CDR2: GTSNPN and SVGIG (reference sequence). CDR3 in DNA: TGTGCCTGGAAGAACGGGGGGCCCCTCCACTTT. Protein sequence: CAWKNGGPLHF.

This chain links TRBV24-1 with TRBJ2-2; TRBD2 might be the D (6 bases). CDR1 and CDR2 (germline): KGHDR, SFDVKD. The CDR3 is 15 amino acids. V gave up 9 bases and J gave up 4 bases, with 17 bases separating them. The CDR3 here is CATAPGLLSTGELFF. DNA for the CDR3: TGTGCCACCGCCCCGGGACTCCTTTCCACCGGGGAGCTGTTTTTT.

This sequence joins TRBV29-1 and TRBJ2-3, with TRBD1 matching over 9 bases. CDR1 and CDR2 (germline): SQVTM, ANQGSEA. J was trimmed by 5 bases and V by 5 bases; bases with no gene match: 5. The CDR3 totals 13 residues. The CDR3 protein is CSVRDRVEDTQYF. The CDR3 coding sequence is TGCAGCGTTAGGGACAGGGTAGAAGATACGCAGTATTTT.

The chain employs TRBV7-2 and TRBJ2-3; D may be TRBD1 (5 bases). The length of the CDR3 is 14 residues. CDR1 is SGHTA and CDR2 is FQGNSA in the germline V gene. Trimming removed 5 bases from V and 0 bases from J, with 9 bases in between. The CDR3 DNA reads TGTGCCAGCAGCCGTGGGGCTAGCACAGATACGCAGTATTTT. Translation gives CASSRGASTDTQYF.

This clonotype occurred once. The V and J genes are TRBV20-1 and TRBJ1-5; weak D call: TRBD1 (6 bases). Trimming removed 6 bases from V and 7 bases from J, with 10 bases in between. The CDR3 extends over 11 amino acids. Looked up from germline, CDR1 is DFQATT and CDR2 is SNEGSKA (reference sequence). The CDR3 region has the DNA TGCAGTGCGGCGGGGGGCCAGCCCCAGCATTTT. Translated: CSAAGGQPQHF.

The chain recombines TRBV28 with TRBJ2-7; TRBD2 aligns across 7 bases. Trimming cost V 5 bases and J 1 base; bases outside gene matches: 11. This CDR3 spans 16 amino acids. Germline V lookup: CDR1 MDHEN, CDR2 SYDVKM. CDR3 amino acids: CASSILIAGGSYEQYF. The DNA of the CDR3 is TGTGCCAGCAGTATTCTCATAGCGGGTGGGTCCTACGAGCAGTACTTC.

The V and J genes are TRBV20-1 and TRBJ2-2, with D maybe TRBD2 (7 bases). Germline assignment: CDR1 DFQATT and CDR2 SNEGSKA (reference sequence). The CDR3 is made up of 14 amino acids. V was pared by 5 bases and J by 5 bases, with 15 bases between. The CDR3 sequence: CSALRGGVTGELFF. The CDR3 region has the DNA TGCAGTGCTCTTAGGGGGGGGGTTACCGGGGAGCTGTTTTTT.

V usage is TRBV3-1 and J usage is TRBJ2-3; unclear D gene. The CDR3 consists of 12 residues. Germline V lookup: CDR1 LGHDT, CDR2 YNNKEL (reference sequence). Trimming cost V 8 bases and J 5 bases, with 11 bases left between them. The CDR3, as DNA: TGTGCCAGCCGGCAGTCAGGAGATACGCAGTATTTT. Protein: CASRQSGDTQYF.

V is TRBV20-1 and J is TRBJ2-3; 8 positions match TRBD2. J lost 6 bases, V lost 5 bases, and 4 bases had no gene match. Germline values: CDR1 DFQATT, CDR2 SNEGSKA (reference sequence). The CDR3 loop spans 12 amino acids. The CDR3 DNA sequence: TGCAGTGCTCATCGGGGGGGGGATACGCAGTATTTT. Translated, it gives CSAHRGGDTQYF.

The V gene is TRBV6-6, the J gene TRBJ1-2; D is unclear. CDR3 length: 13 residues. The V gene's germline CDR1 is MNHNY and CDR2 SVGAGI (reference sequence). Trimming pared 7 bases from V and 3 bases from J, leaving 12 bases between. This chain's CDR3 is CASTTGSYYGYTF. CDR3 sequence (DNA): TGTGCCAGCACCACTGGGAGTTACTATGGCTACACCTTC.

CDR3 sequence: CASRGRAETQYF. The CDR3 DNA sequence: TGTGCCAGCCGTGGGAGGGCAGAGACCCAGTACTTC. This rearrangement joins TRBV6-5 to TRBJ2-5, with 7 bases that match TRBD2. This CDR3 has 12 residues. Germline V lookup: CDR1 MNHEY, CDR2 SVGAGI. After removal of 8 bases from V and 4 bases from J, the junction contained 4 bases not matched to a gene.

V is TRBV25-1 and J is TRBJ2-3; D not resolved. V gave up 1 base and J gave up 5 bases, with 16 bases separating them. The CDR3 sequence is 16 residues long. CDR1 and CDR2 from the germline V gene are MGHDK and SYGVNS. The CDR3: CASSELSVSSVDTQYF. In DNA, the CDR3 is TGTGCCAGCAGTGAATTATCGGTTTCCTCAGTAGATACGCAGTATTTT.

J is TRBJ1-2 and V is TRBV9, with 8 bases lining up with TRBD1. The CDR3 is 15 amino acids. Trimming at V came to 3 bases and at J to 8 bases, leaving 12 bases not matched to a gene. Germline values: CDR1 SGDLS, CDR2 YYNGEE. For the CDR3, the DNA is TGTGCCAGCAGCGCTACCAAGACAGGGGAAGGAGGCTACACCTTC. Amino acids: CASSATKTGEGGYTF.

This chain links TRBV5-1 with TRBJ2-5, with TRBD1 matching over 8 bases. With 4 bases clipped from V and 2 bases from J, the junction kept 7 bases outside the gene matches. The CDR3 has 15 amino acids. Germline CDR1 and CDR2: SGHRS and YFSETQ. For the CDR3, the DNA is TGCGCCAGCAGCAGTGGCAGGGGGCGGCAAGAGACCCAGTACTTC. Translation: CASSSGRGRQETQYF.

V is TRBV20-1 and J is TRBJ2-7, with a weak D call TRBD1 (5 bases). Germline-derived CDR1 and CDR2 are DFQATT and SNEGSKA (reference sequence). There are 14 residues in the CDR3. V lost 2 bases and J lost 3, with 14 bases in between. CDR3 in DNA: TGCAGTGCTAGAAAGGGGCAGGTAAACTACGAGCAGTACTTC. This encodes CSARKGQVNYEQYF.

This clonotype was counted a few times. In nucleotides, the CDR3 is TGTGCCAGCAGCCAAGGCCCCTACGAGCAGTACTTC. As protein: CASSQGPYEQYF. V and J are TRBV3-1 and TRBJ2-7; D uncertain. In germline, CDR1 is LGHDT, CDR2 YNNKEL (reference sequence). This CDR3 comprises 12 residues. With 1 base removed from V and 2 bases from J, the gap between germline ends came to 3 bases.

The chain employs TRBV28 and TRBJ1-2; D is undetermined. CDR3 length: 15 amino acids. Germline CDR1 MDHEN, CDR2 SYDVKM. The V gene lost 6 bases and the J gene lost 4 bases, with 18 bases spanning the gap. The CDR3 loop is CASRAGSPLSYGYTF. CDR3 in DNA: TGTGCCAGCAGGGCGGGATCCCCCCTGAGCTATGGCTACACCTTC.

This chain links TRBV19 with TRBJ2-7; 11 bases agree with TRBD2. There are 16 residues in the CDR3. The J segment lost 0 bases and the V segment lost 3 bases, leaving 4 bases of the junction unmatched. Germline V gives CDR1 LNHDA, CDR2 SQIVND (reference sequence). The CDR3 region is CASSIRTSGSSYEQYF. The CDR3 DNA follows: TGTGCCAGTAGTATCCGCACTAGCGGGAGCTCCTACGAGCAGTACTTC.

The V gene is TRBV12-3 or TRBV12-4, the J gene TRBJ2-7, with 9 positions matching TRBD1. This CDR3 is 14 amino acids long. Trimming cost V 8 bases and J 3 bases; bases outside gene matches: 8. The CDR3 protein is CASGSGQGIYEQYF. In nucleotides, the CDR3 is TGTGCCAGCGGGTCGGGACAGGGAATCTACGAGCAGTACTTC.

This clonotype was observed a few times. The chain uses TRBV24-1 and TRBJ2-5, with 12 bases identical to TRBD2. Germline V gene sequence: CDR1 KGHDR, CDR2 SFDVKD. V gave up 3 bases and J gave up 6 bases; unmatched junction bases: 4. The CDR3 sequence is 15 residues long. CDR3 in DNA: TGTGCCACCAGTGATGTGACTAGCGGGGGAAAGACCCAGTACTTC. Protein: CATSDVTSGGKTQYF.

This rearrangement joins TRBV29-1 to TRBJ1-2; D remains unclear. Germline CDR1 SQVTM, CDR2 ANQGSEA. The V gene lost 5 bases and the J gene lost 5 bases, with 12 bases spanning the gap. The CDR3 sequence is 12 residues long. The CDR3 DNA reads as TGCAGCGTTAGAACAGACCGTTATGGCTACACCTTC. It is translated as CSVRTDRYGYTF. Combining the CDR3 with reference TRBV29-1 and TRBJ1-2 gives the whole variable domain SAVISQKPSRDICQRGTSLTIQCQVDSQVTMMFWYRQQPGQSLTLIATANQGSEATYESGFVIDKFPISRPNLTFSTLTVSNMSPEDSSIYLCSVRTDRYGYTFGSGTRLTVV.

The CDR3 bases are TGTGCCAGCAGCGCCCCCGGGGGGGTACGGGCAGATACGCAGTATTTT. Amino acid sequence: CASSAPGGVRADTQYF. This sequence joins TRBV5-4 and TRBJ2-3; 8 positions agree with TRBD2. This CDR3 comprises 16 residues. CDR1 and CDR2 (germline): SGHNT, YYREEE (reference sequence). The trim removed 4 bases at V and 4 bases at J, leaving 11 bases unmatched.

The chain recombines TRBV4-1 with TRBJ2-3, with TRBD2 matching over 9 bases. The CDR3 runs to 15 residues. Germline CDR1 and CDR2: MGHRA and YSYEKL. The V segment lost 0 bases and the J segment 8 bases; nucleotides outside the gene matches: 6. The CDR3 region has the DNA TGCGCCAGCAGCCAAGAGGTAGCGGGAGTCGGTACGCAGTATTTT. Amino acid sequence: CASSQEVAGVGTQYF.